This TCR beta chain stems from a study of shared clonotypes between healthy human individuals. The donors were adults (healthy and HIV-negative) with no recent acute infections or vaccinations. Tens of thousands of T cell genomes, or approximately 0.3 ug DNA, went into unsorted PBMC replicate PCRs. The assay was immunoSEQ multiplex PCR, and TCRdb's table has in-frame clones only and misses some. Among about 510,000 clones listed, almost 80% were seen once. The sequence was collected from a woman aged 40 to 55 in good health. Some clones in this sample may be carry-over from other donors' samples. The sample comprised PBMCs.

CDR3 nucleotide sequence: TGTGCCAGCAGCTTAGTGGCAGCAGAGACCCAGTACTTC. Its protein is CASSLVAAETQYF. This rearrangement joins TRBV7-9 to TRBJ2-5; no reliable D call. The CDR3 runs 13 residues. V lost 1 base and J lost 4, with 7 bases in between. Per germline, CDR1 SEHNR and CDR2 FQNEAQ (reference sequence).